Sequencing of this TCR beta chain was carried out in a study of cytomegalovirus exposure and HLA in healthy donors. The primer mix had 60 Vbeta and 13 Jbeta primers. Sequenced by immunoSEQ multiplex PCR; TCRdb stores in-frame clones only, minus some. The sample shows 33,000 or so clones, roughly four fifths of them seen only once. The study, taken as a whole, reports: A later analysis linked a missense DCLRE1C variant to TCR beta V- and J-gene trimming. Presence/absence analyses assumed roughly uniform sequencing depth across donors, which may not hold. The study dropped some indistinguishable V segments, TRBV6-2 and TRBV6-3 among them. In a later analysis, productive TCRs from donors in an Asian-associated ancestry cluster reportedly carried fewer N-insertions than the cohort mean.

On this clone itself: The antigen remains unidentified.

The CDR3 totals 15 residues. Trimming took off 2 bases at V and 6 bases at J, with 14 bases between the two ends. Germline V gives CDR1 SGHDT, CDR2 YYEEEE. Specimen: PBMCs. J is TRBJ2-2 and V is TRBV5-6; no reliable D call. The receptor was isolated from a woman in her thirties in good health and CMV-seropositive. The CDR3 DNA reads TGTGCCAGCAGCTTCATCCCAGGCCCCGCCGGGGAGCTGTTTTTT. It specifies CASSFIPGPAGELFF.